This TCR beta chain is drawn from a study of read filtering for tumor transcriptome and immune sequencing. Bone marrow was sampled from every patient at the time of active disease. Trimming cost V 7 bases and J 1 base; bases outside gene matches: 3. The CDR3 is made up of 12 amino acids. Germline values: CDR1 SQVTM, CDR2 ANQGSEA. Findings of the study overall: The sorted CD138-negative fraction was a mixed bone marrow immune population, not purified T cells.

Comments on this clonotype: Its antigen is undetermined.

Molecular barcoded adaptors covering alpha/delta and beta/gamma chains were used on 400 ng RNA. In TCRdb, the reads were re-called with MiXCR into one record per CDR3 protein. The table shows over 55,000 distinct CDR3 sequences, with around 13% occurring only once. J is TRBJ2-7 and V is TRBV29-1; 8 bases are a match to TRBD2. The sample consisted of a population of CD138-negative cells sorted from bone marrow. This TCR came from a donor at least 40 years old with multiple myeloma. The CDR3, as DNA: TGCAGCGCAGGGACTAGTTCCTACGAGCAGTACTTC. It specifies CSAGTSSYEQYF.